Following are 29 T cell receptor beta chains from one sample sequenced in a study of identical twins. TCRdb itself ran the 5' RACE reads through MiXCR, one entry per CDR3 protein. Among around 1.7 million distinct CDR3 sequences listed, about 30% were seen once. The sequenced material came from cord blood. The receptors were sampled from a newborn girl in good health.

This clonotype was counted a few times. The CDR3 coding sequence is TGTGCCAGCAGCGAGACCCAACTAGCGGGAGGGCCAAATGAGCAGTTCTTC. This encodes CASSETQLAGGPNEQFF. The chain combines TRBV9 with TRBJ2-1; 13 bases are a match to TRBD2. V lost 3 bases to trimming and J lost 7 bases; unmatched junction nucleotides: 10. The CDR3 length is 17 residues. Germline loops: CDR1 SGDLS, CDR2 YYNGEE.

This chain joins TRBV10-3 and TRBJ1-1, with 7 bases aligning to TRBD1. J gave up 4 bases and V 4 bases, and 3 bases lay outside the gene matches. Germline CDR1 is ENHRY and CDR2 is SYGVKD. This CDR3 has 13 residues. CDR3 amino acids: CAISGDRTTEAFF. Here the CDR3 DNA reads TGTGCCATCAGTGGGGACAGAACCACTGAAGCTTTCTTT.

Turning to this clonotype: Since a much larger clone is just one base distant, this may be a read error. The chain is built from TRBV12-3 or TRBV12-4 and TRBJ2-5; a weak D match, TRBD2 (5 bases). The CDR3 consists of 14 residues. V lost 5 bases to trimming and J lost 1 base, with 11 bases between them. For the CDR3, the DNA is TGTGCCAGCAGTGTACGGGGAGTCCAAGAGACCCAGTACTTC. As protein: CASSVRGVQETQYF.

The V and J genes are TRBV6-2 or TRBV6-3 and TRBJ2-2; no clear D. The CDR3 spans 14 residues. V lost 4 bases and J 4 bases, leaving 10 bases between the germline ends. Germline loops: CDR1 MNHEY, CDR2 SVGEGT. The CDR3 here is CASSWLVSTGELFF. CDR3 sequence (DNA): TGTGCCAGCAGTTGGCTGGTCAGCACCGGGGAGCTGTTTTTT.

The V and J genes are TRBV28 and TRBJ2-1; 13 bases agree with TRBD2. The CDR3 loop spans 16 amino acids. Germline values: CDR1 MDHEN, CDR2 SYDVKM. Germline trimming cut 6 bases from V and 4 bases from J; bases unmatched to any gene: 6. CDR3 nucleotide sequence: TGTGCCAGCAGCCGGGGACTAGCGGGGAAGTACAATGAGCAGTTCTTC. Its protein is CASSRGLAGKYNEQFF.

Concerning this clonotype itself: Germline is not matched at one junction end, which may reflect a read error. The V gene is TRBV7-2, the J gene TRBJ2-3; no clear D gene. Looked up from germline, CDR1 is SGHTA and CDR2 is FQGNSA. This CDR3 has 14 amino acids. The CDR3 sequence is CAGRLDTPTDTQYF. CDR3 in DNA: TGTGCCGGCAGATTAGATACCCCCACAGATACGCAGTATTTT.

In its sample, this clonotype was seen a few times. V is TRBV28 and J is TRBJ2-1; 15 bases are a match to TRBD2. The ends lost 4 bases at V and 6 bases at J; junction bases unmatched: 7. Germline V lookup: CDR1 MDHEN, CDR2 SYDVKM. CDR3 length: 17 amino acids. CDR3 sequence reads: CASSSQSGLAGGNEQFF. The CDR3 coding sequence is TGTGCCAGCAGTTCTCAATCGGGACTAGCGGGAGGCAATGAGCAGTTCTTC.

The chain recombines TRBV20-1 with TRBJ2-3, with a weak D call TRBD2 (5 bases). Trimming removed 3 bases from V and 3 bases from J, with 10 bases in between. CDR1 is DFQATT, CDR2 SNEGSKA, per germline (reference sequence). This CDR3 has 13 residues. CDR3: CSASPRGTDTQYF. As DNA, the CDR3 is TGCAGTGCTAGTCCCCGCGGGACAGATACGCAGTATTTT.

The chain links TRBV6-5 to TRBJ1-1; weak D call: TRBD1 (6 bases). CDR3 length: 12 amino acids. Trimming shortened V by 5 bases and J by 4 bases, and 8 bases separated the two germline ends. CDR1 is MNHEY and CDR2 is SVGAGI in the germline V gene. CDR3 coding DNA: TGTGCCAGCAGTGGACAGTTCACTGAAGCTTTCTTT. Residues: CASSGQFTEAFF.

The table lists this clonotype with a count of one. One end of the junction varies from germline; a read error may be responsible. In DNA, the CDR3 is TGTGCCACCAGTGTGCAGACCCGGTACTTC. This translates into CATSVQTRYF. This chain uses TRBV24-1 with TRBJ2-5; no firm D call. This CDR3 contains 10 residues. Per the germline V gene, CDR1 is KGHDR and CDR2 is SFDVKD.

This clonotype was observed a few times. The chain combines TRBV5-1 with TRBJ2-7; 10 bases fit TRBD2. J lost 2 bases, V lost 4 bases, and 9 bases had no gene match. The CDR3 spans 16 residues. CDR1 SGHRS and CDR2 YFSETQ come from the germline V gene. The CDR3 reads CASSPPGTSVTYEQYF. For the CDR3, the DNA is TGCGCCAGCAGCCCCCCAGGGACTAGCGTTACCTACGAGCAGTACTTC.

The V call is TRBV3-1, the J call TRBJ1-5; 7 bases map to TRBD1. Losses at the gene ends were 3 bases for V and 6 bases for J; bases not matched to a gene: 5. Germline CDR1 and CDR2: LGHDT and YNNKEL (reference sequence). The CDR3 runs 14 residues. The chain's CDR3 is CASSQDRSRQPQHF. CDR3 DNA sequence: TGTGCCAGCAGCCAGGACAGGTCCCGTCAGCCCCAGCATTTT.

The CDR3 reads CASSTGTSGSLRVAKNIQYF. The CDR3 nucleotides read TGTGCCAGCAGTACTGGGACTAGCGGGAGTTTGAGGGTAGCCAAAAACATTCAGTACTTC. The rearrangement uses TRBV28 and TRBJ2-4, with 14 bases matching TRBD2. The CDR3 sequence is 20 residues long. Trimming at V came to 5 bases and at J to 0 bases, leaving 12 bases not matched to a gene. CDR1 and CDR2 from the germline V gene are MDHEN and SYDVKM.

This chain connects TRBV11-2 to TRBJ2-7; 14 bases align to TRBD2. CDR3 size: 15 residues. V dropped 5 bases and J dropped 7; count of bases not matched to a gene: 7. Per the germline V gene, CDR1 is SGHAT and CDR2 is FQNNGV. The CDR3 DNA is TGTGCCAGCAGCCGCGGGACTAGCGGGGGCAATGAGCAGTACTTC. Its translation: CASSRGTSGGNEQYF.

This clonotype has only a few counts. CDR3 loop: CASSYSQGKATNEQFF. CDR3 sequence (DNA): TGTGCCAGCAGTTACTCGCAGGGGAAAGCCACCAATGAGCAGTTCTTC. This sequence joins TRBV6-6 and TRBJ2-1; possibly TRBD1 for D (6 bases). From germline, CDR1 is MNHNY and CDR2 SVGAGI (reference sequence). The CDR3 is made up of 16 amino acids. V shed 0 bases and J shed 6 bases, with 15 bases lying between them.

The chain recombines TRBV3-1 with TRBJ2-4, with 8 bases that match TRBD2. The CDR3 has 15 residues. Trimming at V came to 3 bases and at J to 0 bases, leaving 1 base not matched to a gene. Germline-derived CDR1 and CDR2 are LGHDT and YNNKEL (reference sequence). DNA for the CDR3: TGTGCCAGCAGCCACGGGGGGGTAGCCAAAAACATTCAGTACTTC. Its translation is CASSHGGVAKNIQYF.

In regard to this clonotype: A much more abundant neighbour one base away suggests this may be a read error. The rearrangement uses TRBV5-1 and TRBJ2-3, with D perhaps TRBD2 (6 bases). V lost 2 bases, J lost 10 bases, and 20 bases lay in between. The CDR3 is 15 residues long. Per germline, CDR1 SGHRS and CDR2 YFSETQ. The DNA for the CDR3 is TGCGCCAGCAGCTTTCGGAGCGGGCGAGGATATGCGCAGTATTTT. It yields the protein CASSFRSGRGYAQYF. The variable domain in full, completed from reference TRBV5-1 and TRBJ2-3, reads KAGVTQTPRYLIKTRGQQVTLSCSPISGHRSVSWYQQTPGQGLQFLFEYFSETQRNKGNFPGRFSGRQFSNSRSEMNVSTLELGDSALYLCASSFRSGRGYAQYFGPGTRLTVL.

The V and J genes are TRBV14 and TRBJ1-1; no clear D. CDR1 is SGHDN and CDR2 is FVKESK in the germline V gene. Trimming left V 0 bases short and J 10 bases short, with 9 bases between. CDR3 length: 12 residues. Here the CDR3 reads CASSQEGRRAFF. CDR3 nucleotide sequence: TGTGCCAGCAGCCAAGAAGGGAGACGAGCTTTCTTT.

This sequence joins TRBV18 and TRBJ1-1; D not resolved. This CDR3 is built from 16 residues. V lost 6 bases and J 0 bases, leaving 17 bases between the germline ends. Germline V gene sequence: CDR1 KGHSH, CDR2 LQKENI. The CDR3 coding sequence is TGTGCCAGCTCCTCCTTAGTGGATTCTTTGAACACTGAAGCTTTCTTT. Translating it yields CASSSLVDSLNTEAFF.

The chain uses TRBV20-1 and TRBJ1-5; possible D gene TRBD1, 6 bases. Trimming cost V 6 bases and J 4 bases, with 16 bases left between them. The CDR3 consists of 14 residues. Germline values: CDR1 DFQATT, CDR2 SNEGSKA (reference sequence). The CDR3 DNA reads as TGCAGTGCCCTCCGGACAGCTCCTAATCAGCCCCAGCATTTT. This sequence encodes CSALRTAPNQPQHF.

In this sample, this clonotype turned up a few times. The chain is built from TRBV29-1 and TRBJ2-1; a weak D match, TRBD1 (5 bases). Germline CDR1 and CDR2: SQVTM and ANQGSEA. V was clipped by 2 bases and J by 0 bases, with 11 bases between them. CDR3 length: 15 residues. The CDR3 protein is CSVERVGASYNEQFF. In nucleotides, the CDR3 is TGCAGCGTTGAACGGGTAGGGGCCTCCTACAATGAGCAGTTCTTC.

The V and J genes are TRBV20-1 and TRBJ2-7; 12 bases match TRBD2. This CDR3 contains 14 residues. V trimming: 4 bases; J trimming: 2 bases; junction bases outside the gene matches: 3. Germline V lookup: CDR1 DFQATT, CDR2 SNEGSKA (reference sequence). This CDR3 reads CSAMTSGSAYEQYF. CDR3 coding DNA: TGCAGTGCTATGACTAGCGGGAGCGCCTACGAGCAGTACTTC.

This clonotype was observed a few times. This chain links TRBV20-1 with TRBJ2-1, with D possibly being TRBD2 (7 bases). This CDR3 spans 14 amino acids. Trimming took off 5 bases at V and 4 bases at J, with 15 bases between the two ends. CDR1 and CDR2 (germline): DFQATT, SNEGSKA (reference sequence). The CDR3 DNA is TGCAGTGCTTGGGAGGGGGGAACGTACAATGAGCAGTTCTTC. This codes for CSAWEGGTYNEQFF.

The V gene is TRBV5-5, the J gene TRBJ1-4, with a tentative D call TRBD1 (5 bases). The germline V gene encodes CDR1 SGHKS and CDR2 YYEKEE (reference sequence). Trimming stripped 4 bases from V and 0 bases from J, with 13 bases between. This CDR3 has 16 residues. This chain's CDR3 is CASSQTGTATNEKLFF. The CDR3 DNA follows: TGTGCCAGCAGCCAAACCGGGACGGCAACTAATGAAAAACTGTTTTTT.

With respect to this clonotype: A much larger clone lies one base from this, so it may be a read error. This chain joins TRBV11-1 and TRBJ2-4; 9 bases map to TRBD2. V lost 6 bases and J lost 0; bases outside the gene matches: 6. Per the germline V gene, CDR1 is SGHAT and CDR2 is FQDESV (reference sequence). The CDR3 is made up of 16 amino acids. The CDR3 region is CASSEAGGVAKNIQYF. CDR3 nucleotides: TGTGCCAGCAGTGAAGCGGGGGGCGTAGCCAAAAACATTCAGTACTTC.

This clonotype appeared a few times. This sequence joins TRBV5-1 and TRBJ1-1, with D possibly matching TRBD1 (6 bases). The germline V gene has CDR1 SGHRS and CDR2 YFSETQ. The CDR3 spans 12 residues. The ends were cut back, 6 bases at V and 8 bases at J, with 14 bases in the middle. CDR3 coding DNA: TGCGCCAGCACCCCCGTCGGGGGCGAAGCTTTCTTT. Amino acids: CASTPVGGEAFF. Full variable domain (outside the CDR3, taken from reference TRBV5-1 and TRBJ1-1): KAGVTQTPRYLIKTRGQQVTLSCSPISGHRSVSWYQQTPGQGLQFLFEYFSETQRNKGNFPGRFSGRQFSNSRSEMNVSTLELGDSALYLCASTPVGGEAFFGQGTRLTVV.

V is TRBV10-3 and J is TRBJ1-5; D is uncertain. From germline, CDR1 is ENHRY and CDR2 SYGVKD. Deletions cut 2 bases from V and 6 bases from J, with 8 bases between. This CDR3 is 13 amino acids long. The CDR3 loop is CAISEGGSQPQHF. CDR3 nucleotides: TGTGCCATCAGTGAGGGCGGCAGTCAGCCCCAGCATTTT.

Only a few counts were recorded for this clonotype. The gene calls are TRBV3-1 and TRBJ2-1; D gene uncertain. The CDR3 totals 12 residues. Germline CDR1 reads LGHDT; CDR2 reads YNNKEL (reference sequence). V was clipped by 8 bases and J by 2 bases, with 7 bases between them. CDR3 sequence reads: CASGEPYNEQFF. The CDR3 DNA reads TGTGCCAGCGGCGAGCCCTACAATGAGCAGTTCTTC.

The chain carries TRBV6-1 and TRBJ1-2; D is perhaps TRBD1 (6 bases). The germline V gene has CDR1 MNHNS and CDR2 SASEGT. V shed 7 bases and J shed 7 bases, with 25 bases lying between them. This CDR3 region has 16 residues. CDR3: CASTFVTAGGAGGYTF. The CDR3 coding sequence is TGTGCCAGCACCTTCGTAACTGCCGGGGGGGCCGGTGGCTACACCTTC.